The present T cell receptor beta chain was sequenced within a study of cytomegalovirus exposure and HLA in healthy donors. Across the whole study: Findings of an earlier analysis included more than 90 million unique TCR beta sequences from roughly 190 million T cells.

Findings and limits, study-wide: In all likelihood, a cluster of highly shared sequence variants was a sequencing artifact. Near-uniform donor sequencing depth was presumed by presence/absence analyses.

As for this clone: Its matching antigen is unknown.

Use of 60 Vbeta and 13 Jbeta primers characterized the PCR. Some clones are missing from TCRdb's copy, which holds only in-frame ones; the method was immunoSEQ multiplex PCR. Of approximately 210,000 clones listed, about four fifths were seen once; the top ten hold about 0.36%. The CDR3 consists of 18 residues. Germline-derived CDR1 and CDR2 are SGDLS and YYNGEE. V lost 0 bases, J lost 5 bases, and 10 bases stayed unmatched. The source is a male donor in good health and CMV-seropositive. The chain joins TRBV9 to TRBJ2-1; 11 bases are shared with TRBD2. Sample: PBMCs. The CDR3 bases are TGTGCCAGCAGCGTAGTAGCGGGAGGGGCAAAGGGAGACAATGAGCAGTTCTTC. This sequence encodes CASSVVAGGAKGDNEQFF.